The sample holds many counts of the clone carrying this TCR beta chain. This sample is drawn from a study of metastatic and nonmetastatic thyroid tumors. Study information: Repertoire data that came from the blood and tumor or nodule tissue of malignant and benign thyroid patients were compared.

Each patient went into thyroid surgery without having received any treatment. With MiXCR, TCRdb called clones anew from the PCR reads. The table has tens of thousands of clones, under 15% seen once. CDR3 length: 15 residues. Germline CDR1 and CDR2: MNHNS and SASEGT. The ends were cut back, 7 bases at V and 3 bases at J, with 15 bases in the middle. The material sequenced was blood. This rearrangement joins TRBV6-1 to TRBJ2-2, with D perhaps TRBD1 (5 bases). This clonotype was obtained from a female donor with papillary thyroid cancer or a benign thyroid nodule (not recorded which). Some clones in this sample may be carry-over from other donors' samples. In nucleotides, the CDR3 is TGTGCCAGCACAAAGGGGCAGGGTCACACCGGGGAGCTGTTTTTT. Amino acids: CASTKGQGHTGELFF.